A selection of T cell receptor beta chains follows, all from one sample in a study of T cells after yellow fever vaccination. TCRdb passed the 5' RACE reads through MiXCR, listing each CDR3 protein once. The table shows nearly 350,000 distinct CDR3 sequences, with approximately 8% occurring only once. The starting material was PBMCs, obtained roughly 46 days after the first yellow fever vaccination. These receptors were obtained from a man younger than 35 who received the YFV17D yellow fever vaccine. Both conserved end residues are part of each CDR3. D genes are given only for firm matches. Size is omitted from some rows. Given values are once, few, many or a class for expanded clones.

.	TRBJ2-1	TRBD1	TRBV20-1	CSARNSGTGYNEQFF	TGCAGTGCTCGCAATTCTGGGACAGGTTACAATGAGCAGTTCTTC
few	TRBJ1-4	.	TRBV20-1	CSARGWKGGEKLFF	TGCAGTGCTAGAGGGTGGAAGGGCGGTGAAAAACTGTTTTTT
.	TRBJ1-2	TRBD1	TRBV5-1	CASSLTGDNYGYTF	TGCGCCAGCAGCTTAACAGGGGACAACTATGGCTACACCTTC
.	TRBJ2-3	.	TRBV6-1	CASRSGTSTDTQYF	TGTGCCAGCAGATCCGGGACCTCCACAGATACGCAGTATTTT
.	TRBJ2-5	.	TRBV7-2	CASSLPTQVTQYF	TGTGCCAGCAGCTTGCCGACCCAGGTGACCCAGTACTTC
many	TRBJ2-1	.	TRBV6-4	CASSPGGAGAASSYNEQFF	TGTGCCAGCAGCCCCGGTGGGGCGGGGGCCGCGAGCTCCTACAATGAGCAGTTCTTC
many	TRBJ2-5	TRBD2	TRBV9	CASSSYSGGPAETQYF	TGTGCCAGCAGCTCCTATAGCGGGGGCCCCGCGGAGACCCAGTACTTC
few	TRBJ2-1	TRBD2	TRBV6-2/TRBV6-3	CASSSLGVTSGGHFAYNEQFF	TGTGCCAGCAGCTCCCTAGGGGTAACTAGCGGGGGCCATTTTGCCTACAATGAGCAGTTCTTC
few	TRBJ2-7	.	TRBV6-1	CARNSDLQVTYEQYF	TGTGCCCGTAACTCTGACTTACAGGTAACCTACGAGCAGTACTTC
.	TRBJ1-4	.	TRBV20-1	CSASRQLNEKLFF	TGCAGTGCTAGTCGACAGCTCAATGAAAAACTGTTTTTT
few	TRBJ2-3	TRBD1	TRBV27	CASSPTGQIRQYF	TGTGCCAGCAGTCCGACGGGACAGATAAGGCAGTATTTT
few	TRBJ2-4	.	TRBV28	CASSLGQRLAKNIQYF	TGTGCCAGCAGCCTCGGACAGAGATTAGCCAAAAACATTCAGTACTTC
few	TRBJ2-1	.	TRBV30	CAWSASRPDQEQFF	TGTGCCTGGAGTGCATCCCGACCCGACCAGGAGCAGTTCTTC
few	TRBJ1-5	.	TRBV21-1	CASSKGQSGRGRCNQPQHF	TGTGCCAGCAGCAAAGGACAGTCTGGTAGAGGGAGGTGCAATCAGCCCCAGCATTTT
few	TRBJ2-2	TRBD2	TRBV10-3	CAISVTSGGPTGELFF	TGTGCCATCAGTGTGACTAGCGGGGGGCCAACCGGGGAGCTGTTTTTT
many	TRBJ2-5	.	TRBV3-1	CASSQNRQETQYF	TGTGCCAGCAGCCAGAACAGACAAGAGACCCAGTACTTC
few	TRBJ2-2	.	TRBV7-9	CASSSSQGIMATGELFF	TGTGCCAGCAGCTCATCACAGGGTATCATGGCGACCGGGGAGCTGTTTTTT
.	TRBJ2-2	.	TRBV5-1	CASSLARHTGELFF	TGCGCCAGCAGCTTGGCCAGGCACACCGGGGAGCTGTTTTTT
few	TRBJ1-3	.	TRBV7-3	CASSLEGPPLSGNTIYF	TGTGCCAGCAGCTTAGAGGGCCCTCCGTTATCTGGAAACACCATATATTTT
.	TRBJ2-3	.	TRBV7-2	CASSPMGNTQYF	TGTGCCAGCAGCCCAATGGGGAATACGCAGTATTTT
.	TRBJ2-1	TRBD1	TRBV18	CASSLGGGTGAYNEQFF	TGTGCCAGCTCCCTGGGCGGCGGGACAGGAGCCTACAATGAGCAGTTCTTC
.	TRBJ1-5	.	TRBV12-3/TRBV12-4	CASSPPGPGNQPQHF	TGTGCCAGCAGTCCACCTGGACCTGGCAATCAGCCCCAGCATTTT
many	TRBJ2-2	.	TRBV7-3	CASSFGPNTGELFF	TGTGCCAGCAGCTTCGGACCTAACACCGGGGAGCTGTTTTTT
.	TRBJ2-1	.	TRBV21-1	CASSKVGQHNEQFF	TGTGCCAGCAGCAAAGTAGGGCAGCACAATGAGCAGTTCTTC
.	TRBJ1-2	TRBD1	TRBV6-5	CASSYRDRDGYTF	TGTGCCAGCAGTTACCGCGACAGGGATGGCTACACCTTC
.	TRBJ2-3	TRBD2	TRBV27	CASRKLAGGTDTQYF	TGTGCCAGTAGGAAACTAGCGGGGGGCACAGATACGCAGTATTTT
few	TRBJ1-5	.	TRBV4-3	CASSQDIYSNQPQHF	TGCGCCAGCAGCCAAGATATCTATAGCAATCAGCCCCAGCATTTT
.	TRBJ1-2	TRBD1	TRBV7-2	CASSLRGQGPSYTF	TGTGCCAGCAGCTTAAGGGGACAGGGCCCCAGCTACACCTTC
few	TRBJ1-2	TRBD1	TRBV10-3	CAISSGTGGNYGYTF	TGTGCCATCAGTTCCGGGACAGGGGGCAACTATGGCTACACCTTC
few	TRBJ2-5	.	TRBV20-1	CSASRSGTPF	TGCAGTGCTTCAAGATCCGGGACCCCCTTC
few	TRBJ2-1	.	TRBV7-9	CASSLASHDEQFF	TGTGCCAGCAGCTTAGCCAGTCACGATGAGCAGTTCTTC